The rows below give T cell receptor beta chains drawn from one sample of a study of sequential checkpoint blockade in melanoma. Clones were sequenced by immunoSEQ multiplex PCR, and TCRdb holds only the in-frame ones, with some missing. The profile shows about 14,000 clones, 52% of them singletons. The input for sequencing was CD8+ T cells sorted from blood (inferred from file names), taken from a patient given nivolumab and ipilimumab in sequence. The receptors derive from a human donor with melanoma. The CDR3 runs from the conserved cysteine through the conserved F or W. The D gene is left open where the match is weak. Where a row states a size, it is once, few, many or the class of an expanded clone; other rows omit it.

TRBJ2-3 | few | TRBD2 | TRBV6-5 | CASSDSGNTDTQYF | TGTGCCAGCAGTGACAGCGGGAACACAGATACGCAGTATTTT
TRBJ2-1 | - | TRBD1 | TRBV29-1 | CSVEEAGGESYNEQFF | TGCAGCGTTGAAGAGGCAGGGGGTGAGTCCTACAATGAGCAGTTCTTC
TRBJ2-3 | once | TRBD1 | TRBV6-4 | CARPCRGRTDTQYF | TGTGCCCGTCCGTGCAGGGGGCGAACAGATACGCAGTATTTT
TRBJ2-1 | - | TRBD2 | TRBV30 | CAWSALAGGWYNEQFF | TGTGCCTGGAGTGCCCTAGCGGGAGGGTGGTACAATGAGCAGTTCTTC
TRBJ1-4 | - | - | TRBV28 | CASSVLRAGYEKLFF | TGTGCCAGCAGTGTCCTCAGGGCGGGGTATGAAAAACTGTTTTTT
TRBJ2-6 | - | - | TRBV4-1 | CASSPVHPGANVLTF | TGCGCCAGCAGCCCAGTACATCCTGGGGCCAACGTCCTGACTTTC
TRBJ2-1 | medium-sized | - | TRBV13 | CASSLTDEQFF | TGTGCCAGCAGCTTAACAGATGAGCAGTTCTTC
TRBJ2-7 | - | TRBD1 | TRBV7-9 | CASSFTGQGQSYEQYF | TGTGCCAGCAGCTTCACGGGACAGGGCCAGTCCTACGAGCAGTACTTC
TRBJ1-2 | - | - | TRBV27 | CASRGQHYGYTF | TGTGCCAGCAGGGGGCAGCACTATGGCTACACCTTC
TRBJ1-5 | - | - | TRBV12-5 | CASGPSYTPGDQPQHF | TGTGCTAGTGGCCCGAGCTACACTCCCGGGGATCAGCCCCAGCATTTT
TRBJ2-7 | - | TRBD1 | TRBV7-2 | CASSLTGARGLSYEQYF | TGTGCCAGCAGCTTAACGGGGGCCAGGGGGCTTTCCTACGAGCAGTACTTC
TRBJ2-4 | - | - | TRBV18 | CASSHPDTYQNIQYF | TGTGCCAGCTCACACCCCGACACTTACCAAAACATTCAGTACTTC
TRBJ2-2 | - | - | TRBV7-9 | CASSSRQHTGELFF | TGTGCCAGCAGCTCGAGACAGCACACCGGGGAGCTGTTTTTT
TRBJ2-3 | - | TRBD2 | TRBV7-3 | CASSPGLAADTQYF | TGTGCCAGCAGCCCTGGACTAGCCGCAGATACGCAGTATTTT
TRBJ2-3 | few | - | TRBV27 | CASSFSGTDTQYF | TGTGCCAGCAGTTTCAGTGGTACAGATACGCAGTATTTT
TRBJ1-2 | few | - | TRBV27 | CASSLNPTGFDDYTF | TGTGCCAGCAGCCTTAACCCCACAGGGTTCGACGACTACACCTTC
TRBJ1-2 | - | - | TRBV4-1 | CASSQGPGVNYGYTF | TGCGCCAGCAGCCAAGGCCCAGGCGTGAACTATGGCTACACCTTC
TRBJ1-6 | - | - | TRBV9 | CASSVDSSPLHF | TGTGCCAGCAGCGTGGACAGTTCACCCCTCCACTTT
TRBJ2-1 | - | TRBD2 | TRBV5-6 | CASSLGLAPNEQFF | TGTGCCAGCAGCTTGGGACTAGCCCCCAATGAGCAGTTCTTC
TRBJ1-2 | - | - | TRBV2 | CASSEALSPGGYGYTF | TGTGCCAGCAGTGAGGCGCTAAGTCCGGGAGGCTATGGCTACACCTTC
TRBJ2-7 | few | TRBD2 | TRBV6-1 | CASSPGGYEQYF | TGTGCCAGCAGCCCGGGGGGCTACGAGCAGTACTTC